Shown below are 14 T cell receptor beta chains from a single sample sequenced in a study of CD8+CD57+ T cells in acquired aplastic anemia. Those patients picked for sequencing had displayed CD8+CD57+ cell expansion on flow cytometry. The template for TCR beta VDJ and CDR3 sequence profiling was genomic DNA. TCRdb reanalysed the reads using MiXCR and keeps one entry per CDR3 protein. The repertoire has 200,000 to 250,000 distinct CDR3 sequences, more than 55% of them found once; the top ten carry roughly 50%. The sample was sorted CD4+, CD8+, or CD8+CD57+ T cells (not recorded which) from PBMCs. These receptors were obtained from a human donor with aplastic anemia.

The CDR3 sequence is CASSDFWLAGEETQYF. CDR3 DNA: TGTGCCAGCAGTGATTTTTGGCTAGCGGGGGAAGAGACCCAGTACTTC. The chain couples TRBV2 to TRBJ2-5; 10 bases match TRBD2. Trimming removed 3 bases from V and 3 bases from J; junction bases left unmatched: 7. Per germline, CDR1 SNHLY and CDR2 FYNNEI. The CDR3 has 16 amino acids.

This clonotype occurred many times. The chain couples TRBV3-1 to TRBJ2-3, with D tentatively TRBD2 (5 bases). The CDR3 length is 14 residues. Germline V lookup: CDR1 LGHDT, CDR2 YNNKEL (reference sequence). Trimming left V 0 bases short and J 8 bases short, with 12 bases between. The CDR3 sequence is CASSQDRVEATQYF. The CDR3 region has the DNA TGTGCCAGCAGCCAAGATAGGGTGGAGGCTACGCAGTATTTT.

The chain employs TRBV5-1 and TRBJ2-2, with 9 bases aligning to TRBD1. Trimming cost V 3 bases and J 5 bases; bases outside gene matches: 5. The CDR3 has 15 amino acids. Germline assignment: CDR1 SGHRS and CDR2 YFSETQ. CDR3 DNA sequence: TGCGCCAGCAGCTCCGGACAGGGGTGGACCGGGGAGCTGTTTTTT. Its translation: CASSSGQGWTGELFF.

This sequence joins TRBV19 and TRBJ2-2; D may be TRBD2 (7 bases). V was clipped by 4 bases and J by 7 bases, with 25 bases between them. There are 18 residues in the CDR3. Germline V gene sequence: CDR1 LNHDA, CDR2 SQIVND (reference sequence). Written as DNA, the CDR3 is TGTGCCAGTAGTACACCTTGGCTCAGGACAGCGGGGAGCGGGGAGCTGTTTTTT. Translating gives CASSTPWLRTAGSGELFF.

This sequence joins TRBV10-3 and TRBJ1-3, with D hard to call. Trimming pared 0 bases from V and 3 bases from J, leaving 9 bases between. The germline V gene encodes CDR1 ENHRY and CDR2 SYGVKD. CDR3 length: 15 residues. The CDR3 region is CAISESPGIGNTIYF. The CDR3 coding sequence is TGTGCCATCAGTGAGTCGCCCGGCATTGGAAACACCATATATTTT.

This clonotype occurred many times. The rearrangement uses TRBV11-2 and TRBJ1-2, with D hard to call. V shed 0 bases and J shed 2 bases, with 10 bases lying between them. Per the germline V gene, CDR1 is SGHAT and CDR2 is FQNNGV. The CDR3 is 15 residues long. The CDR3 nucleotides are TGTGCCAGCAGCTTAGATTGGTCCGAAAACTATGGCTACACCTTC. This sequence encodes CASSLDWSENYGYTF.

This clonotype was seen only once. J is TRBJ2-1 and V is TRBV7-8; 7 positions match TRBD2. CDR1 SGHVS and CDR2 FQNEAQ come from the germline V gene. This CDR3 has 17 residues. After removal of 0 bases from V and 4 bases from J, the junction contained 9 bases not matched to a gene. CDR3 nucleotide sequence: TGTGCCAGCAGCTTAGCACGCCGCGGGAGTAGATACAATGAGCAGTTCTTC. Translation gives CASSLARRGSRYNEQFF.

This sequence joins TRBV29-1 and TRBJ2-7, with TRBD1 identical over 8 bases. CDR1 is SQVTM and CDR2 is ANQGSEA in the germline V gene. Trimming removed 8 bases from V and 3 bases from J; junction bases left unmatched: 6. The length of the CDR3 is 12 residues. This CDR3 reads CSPWTGFYEQYF. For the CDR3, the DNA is TGCAGCCCTTGGACAGGGTTCTACGAGCAGTACTTC.

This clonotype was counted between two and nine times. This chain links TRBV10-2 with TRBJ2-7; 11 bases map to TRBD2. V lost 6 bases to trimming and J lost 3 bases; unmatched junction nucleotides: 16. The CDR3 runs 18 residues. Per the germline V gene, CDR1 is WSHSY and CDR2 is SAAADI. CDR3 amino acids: CASRATTRFSGGGYEQYF. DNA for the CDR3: TGCGCCAGCAGAGCGACAACAAGGTTTAGCGGGGGGGGCTACGAGCAGTACTTC.

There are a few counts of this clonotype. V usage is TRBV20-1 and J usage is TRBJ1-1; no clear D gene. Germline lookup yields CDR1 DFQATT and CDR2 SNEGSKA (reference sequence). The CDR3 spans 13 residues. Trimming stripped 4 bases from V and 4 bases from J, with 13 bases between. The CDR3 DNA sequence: TGCAGTGCTAAAATATCGGGGTTCACTGAAGCTTTCTTT. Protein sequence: CSAKISGFTEAFF.

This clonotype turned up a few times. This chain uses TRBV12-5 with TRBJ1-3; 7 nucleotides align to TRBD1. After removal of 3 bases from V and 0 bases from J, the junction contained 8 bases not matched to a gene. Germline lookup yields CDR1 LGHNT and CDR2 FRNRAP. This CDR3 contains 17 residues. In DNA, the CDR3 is TGTGCTAGTGGTTTCCGGACAGGTTTTGGCTCTGGAAACACCATATATTTT. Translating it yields CASGFRTGFGSGNTIYF.

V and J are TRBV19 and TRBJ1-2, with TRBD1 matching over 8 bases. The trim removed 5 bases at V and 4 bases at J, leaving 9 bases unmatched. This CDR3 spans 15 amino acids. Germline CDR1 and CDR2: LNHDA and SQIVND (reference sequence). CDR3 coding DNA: TGTGCCAGTAGTTTCTTGACAGGGGCCGCCTATGGCTACACCTTC. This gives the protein CASSFLTGAAYGYTF.

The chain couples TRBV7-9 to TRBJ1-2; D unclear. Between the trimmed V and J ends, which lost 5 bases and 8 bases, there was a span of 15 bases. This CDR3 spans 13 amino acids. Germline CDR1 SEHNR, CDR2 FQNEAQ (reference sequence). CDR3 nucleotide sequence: TGTGCCAGCAGCCCCCGGTTCGCGGAAGGCTACACCTTC. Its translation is CASSPRFAEGYTF.

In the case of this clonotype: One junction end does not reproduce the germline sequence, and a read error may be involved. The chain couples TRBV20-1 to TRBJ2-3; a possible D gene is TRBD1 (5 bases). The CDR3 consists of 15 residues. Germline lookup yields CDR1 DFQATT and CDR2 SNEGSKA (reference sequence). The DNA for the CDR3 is TGCAGTGCTCCCCCGCAGGGTAAACACACAAATACGCAGTATTTT. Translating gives CSAPPQGKHTNTQYF.